The present T cell receptor (beta chain) was sequenced within a study of T cell responses to AZD1222 COVID-19 vaccine. V lost 7 bases and J lost 3; bases outside the gene matches: 12. CDR1 is SQVTM and CDR2 is ANQGSEA in the germline V gene. CDR3 length: 15 residues. Overall study results and limits: Nearly half of the spike-specific TCRs reportedly recognize variant regions that carry no mutations. Vaccine-related CD4 TCRs covered spike, predominating at 160-218 and 743-854.

On this clone: Antigen: not known.

TCRdb's table, derived via immunoSEQ multiplex PCR, lists solely in-frame clones and lacks some. The sample gives over 100,000 clones, roughly 90% of which show up once; roughly 5% is in the top ten. The starting material was peripheral blood, obtained on day 0 of AZD1222 vaccination. The receptor comes from an adult in good health. The chain couples TRBV29-1 to TRBJ1-1; 9 bases are shared with TRBD1. The CDR3 sequence: CSAMLPGQGDTEAFF. The DNA of the CDR3 is TGCAGCGCTATGTTACCGGGACAGGGAGACACTGAAGCTTTCTTT. Supplemented by reference TRBV29-1 and TRBJ1-1, the full variable domain reads SAVISQKPSRDICQRGTSLTIQCQVDSQVTMMFWYRQQPGQSLTLIATANQGSEATYESGFVIDKFPISRPNLTFSTLTVSNMSPEDSSIYLCSAMLPGQGDTEAFFGQGTRLTVV.